This TCR beta chain was recorded in a study of CD8 T cells in Susac syndrome. Study overall: When blood was collected, patients with Susac syndrome were therapy-naive, were taking corticosteroids, or were receiving intravenous immunoglobulin alone. Study-wide points: An acknowledgment was made by the study that its TCR sequencing and HLA analysis involved relatively few individuals.

The CDR3 is 15 amino acids. V shed 6 bases and J shed 0 bases, with 13 bases lying between them. CDR1 and CDR2 (germline): SGDLS, YYNGEE. With random hexamers, about 0.5 to 1 ug RNA was reverse transcribed. TCR beta CDR3 was amplified by immunoSEQ multiplex PCR. This amplification extended across 54 Vbeta and 13 Jbeta segments. Each CDR3 protein is one row after TCRdb ran MiXCR on the immunoSEQ multiplex PCR reads. The repertoire holds 150,000 or so distinct CDR3 sequences, with 85% to 95% as singletons. On this clonotype: The antigen is undetermined.

TEMRA cells were FACS-enriched and CD8+ and CD4+ T cells negatively isolated. The rearrangement links TRBV9 to TRBJ1-3; TRBD1 might be the D (5 bases). Sequences were obtained from CD4+ T cells from PBMCs. This sequence was found in a human donor with Susac syndrome. Written as DNA, the CDR3 is TGTGCCAGCACGAGGGACCTCGGCTCTGGAAACACCATATATTTT. Amino acids: CASTRDLGSGNTIYF.